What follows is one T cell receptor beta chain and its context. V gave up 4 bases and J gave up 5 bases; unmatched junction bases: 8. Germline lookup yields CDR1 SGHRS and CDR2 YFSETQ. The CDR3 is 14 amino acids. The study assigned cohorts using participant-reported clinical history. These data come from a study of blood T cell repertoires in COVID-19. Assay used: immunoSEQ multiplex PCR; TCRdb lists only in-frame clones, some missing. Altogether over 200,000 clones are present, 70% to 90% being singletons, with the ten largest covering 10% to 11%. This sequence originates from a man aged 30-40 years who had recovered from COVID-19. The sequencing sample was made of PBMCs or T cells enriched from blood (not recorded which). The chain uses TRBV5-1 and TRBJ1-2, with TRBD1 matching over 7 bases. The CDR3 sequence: CASSQTGEVYGYTF. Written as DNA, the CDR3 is TGCGCCAGCAGCCAAACAGGGGAAGTGTATGGCTACACCTTC.